The 27 T cell receptor beta chains given below trace back to one sample, sequenced in a study of Tregs in tolerant kidney transplant recipients. The table came from immunoSEQ multiplex PCR; TCRdb's copy has only in-frame clones and leaves some out. The sample totals around 33,000 clones. Recipients received nonmyeloablative bone marrow transplants from related graft donors, with transient mixed chimerism. This sample comprised CD4+ T cells from blood (PBMCs), obtained 24 months after the transplant. These receptors all stem from a human patient who received a combined kidney and bone marrow transplant. The graft donor may account for some of the T cells.

As regards this clone: The missing CDR3 end, 3 residues past where the read stops, is filled in from the germline J gene. The chain recombines TRBV6-1 with TRBJ2-3; TRBD2 aligns across 8 bases. Germline V CDR1 and CDR2: MNHNS, SASEGT. Unmatched junction bases numbered 11, after V lost 1 base and J lost 2 bases. The CDR3 consists of 18 residues. The CDR3 sequence: CASSEGAASGLPTDTQYF. Partial CDR3 DNA: TGTGCCAGCAGTGAAGGAGCGGCTAGCGGGCTCCCCACAGATACG.

A remark on this clone: With the read ending 3 residues before the CDR3 end, the germline J gene is used to fill in that end. The rearrangement links TRBV18 to TRBJ2-7; tentative D call: TRBD2 (5 bases). V lost 1 base, J lost 5 bases, and 15 bases lay in between. Germline loops: CDR1 KGHSH, CDR2 LQKENI. CDR3 length equals 15 residues. The CDR3 bases that were read are TGTGCCAGCTCACCACGATGGAGCGGTGAACACGAG. It yields the protein CASSPRWSGEHE. The full-length CDR3 reads as CASSPRWSGEHEQYF. The variable domain in full, completed from reference TRBV18 and TRBJ2-7, reads NAGVMQNPRHLVRRRGQEARLRCSPMKGHSHVYWYRQLPEEGLKFMVYLQKENIIDESGMPKERFSAEFPKEGPSILRIQQVVRGDSAAYFCASSPRWSGEHEQYFGPGTRLTVT.

Remarks on this clone: The read ends 3 residues early relative to the CDR3; the germline J gene fills the gap. This rearrangement joins TRBV29-1 to TRBJ1-1; a weak D match, TRBD1 (6 bases). Germline lookup yields CDR1 SQVTM and CDR2 ANQGSEA. The CDR3 covers 12 residues. The V gene lost 7 bases and the J gene lost 0 bases, with 9 bases spanning the gap. CDR3 protein: CSGGQLNTEAFF. Incomplete CDR3 DNA: TGCAGCGGTGGACAGCTGAACACTGAA. Using reference TRBV29-1 and TRBJ1-1 for the parts outside the CDR3, the full variable domain is SAVISQKPSRDICQRGTSLTIQCQVDSQVTMMFWYRQQPGQSLTLIATANQGSEATYESGFVIDKFPISRPNLTFSTLTVSNMSPEDSSIYLCSGGQLNTEAFFGQGTRLTVV.

About this clone itself: The read stops 3 residues short of the end of the CDR3; the missing end is completed from the germline J gene. This chain links TRBV20-1 with TRBJ2-7; 14 nucleotides match TRBD2. The CDR3 is made up of 15 amino acids. The V gene end was trimmed by 5 bases and the J gene end by 5 bases; junction bases not matched to a gene: 8. Looked up from germline, CDR1 is DFQATT and CDR2 is SNEGSKA (reference sequence). CDR3 bases read: TGCAGTGCTGTCGGGACTAGCGGGAGTATCGACGAG. As protein: CSAVGTSGSIDE. The full CDR3 sequence reads CSAVGTSGSIDEQYF.

Remarks on this clone: The CDR3 end is not reached by the read, which stops 3 residues before it; the germline J gene fills it in. The V and J genes are TRBV5-1 and TRBJ2-7; 9 bases align to TRBD2. The length of the CDR3 is 14 residues. Germline V CDR1 and CDR2: SGHRS, YFSETQ. After removal of 1 base from V and 3 bases from J, the junction contained 2 bases not matched to a gene. CDR3 DNA (partial): TGCGCCAGCAGCTTGTCGACTAGCGGCTACGAG. It is translated as CASSLSTSGYE. The full CDR3 protein is CASSLSTSGYEQYF.

As regards this clone: The CDR3 is cut off 3 residues early in the read; its end comes from the germline J gene. The chain joins TRBV20-1 to TRBJ2-7; 7 bases agree with TRBD2. CDR1 and CDR2 (germline): DFQATT, SNEGSKA (reference sequence). This CDR3 is 13 amino acids long. V was pared by 6 bases and J by 5 bases, with 10 bases of the junction left unmatched. The CDR3 here is CSAGTTFTDEQYF. CDR3 DNA (partial): TGCAGTGCCGGGACTACATTTACGGACGAG.

Concerning this clone itself: The sequenced fragment ends 3 residues before the CDR3 boundary, so the rest is inferred from the germline J gene. The rearrangement joins TRBV7-9 to TRBJ2-7; 9 bases map to TRBD1. Unmatched junction bases numbered 3, after V lost 1 base and J lost 5 bases. The CDR3 is 14 amino acids. The V gene's germline CDR1 is SEHNR and CDR2 FQNEAQ (reference sequence). Incomplete CDR3 DNA: TGTGCCAGCAGCTTAGGGACAGGGGCCGACGAG. Amino acid sequence: CASSLGTGADE. The CDR3 as a whole reads CASSLGTGADEQYF.

To note about this clone: The read terminates 3 residues ahead of where the CDR3 ends, so the germline J gene completes it. The rearrangement uses TRBV10-3 and TRBJ1-1; a possible D gene is TRBD1 (6 bases). Trimming shortened V by 9 bases and J by 1 base, and 18 bases separated the two germline ends. CDR3 length: 15 residues. Germline V gene sequence: CDR1 ENHRY, CDR2 SYGVKD. CDR3 bases read: TGTGCCATAGGGGGGGTTTTCGCCGGGAACACTGAA. Translation: CAIGGVFAGNTE. The CDR3 in its entirety is CAIGGVFAGNTEAFF.

A note on this clone: The DNA ends 3 residues before the CDR3 does, and the rest of the CDR3 is filled in from the germline J gene. The chain recombines TRBV6-4 with TRBJ2-3; 9 nucleotides match TRBD2. Germline CDR1 is MRHNA and CDR2 is SNTAGT. Unmatched junction bases numbered 6, after V lost 6 bases and J lost 2 bases. This CDR3 is 15 amino acids long. The DNA read from the CDR3 is TGTGCCAGCAGGAGGACTAGCGCGGCCACAGATACG. This sequence encodes CASRRTSAATDT. The entire CDR3 reads CASRRTSAATDTQYF.

Turning to this clone: An end of the junction differs from the germline gene, which may be a read error. With the read ending 3 residues before the CDR3 end, the germline J gene is used to fill in that end. The chain has TRBV4-2 and TRBJ2-7, with TRBD1 matching over 8 bases. Germline-derived CDR1 and CDR2 are LGHNA and YNFKEQ. The CDR3 is 15 amino acids. The sequenced part of the CDR3 DNA is TGCGCCAGCAGCCAAGTTGTCGACAGGGGTTTCGAG. It specifies CASSQVVDRGFE. The complete CDR3 reads CASSQVVDRGFEQYF.

A remark on this clone: The read ends 3 residues before the CDR3 terminus; that terminus is restored from the germline J gene. The chain links TRBV20-1 to TRBJ2-1; 8 positions match TRBD2. Germline-derived CDR1 and CDR2 are DFQATT and SNEGSKA (reference sequence). The CDR3 runs to 15 residues. The junction had 5 bases not matched to a gene; V was cut back by 1 base and J by 3 bases. CDR3 bases read: TGCAGTGCTAGAGCTCCTAGCGGGCTCTACAATGAG. It specifies CSARAPSGLYNE. The whole CDR3 region reads CSARAPSGLYNEQFF.

To note about this clone: The sequence runs out 3 residues before the end of the CDR3; the remainder is reconstructed from the germline J gene. The genes are TRBV18 and TRBJ2-2; D is perhaps TRBD1 (5 bases). Germline V gives CDR1 KGHSH, CDR2 LQKENI. This CDR3 spans 13 amino acids. Between the trimmed V and J ends, which lost 3 bases and 6 bases, there was a span of 8 bases. CDR3 residues: CASSPQGSGELFF. CDR3 DNA (partial): TGTGCCAGCTCACCTCAGGGATCCGGGGAG.

In regard to this clone: The CDR3 extends 3 residues past the end of the read, so its final part is completed from the germline J gene. The chain is built from TRBV19 and TRBJ1-1; 10 nucleotides agree with TRBD1. V dropped 6 bases and J dropped 4; count of bases not matched to a gene: 8. The CDR3 runs to 15 residues. CDR1 is LNHDA and CDR2 is SQIVND in the germline V gene (reference sequence). The CDR3 sequence is CASSERQGASTEAFF. The CDR3 bases that were read are TGTGCCAGTAGCGAGAGACAGGGGGCGAGCACTGAA.

In terms of frequency, this clone is medium-sized. The read ends 3 residues shy of where the CDR3 ends; the end is completed using the germline J gene. The chain recombines TRBV20-1 with TRBJ2-1; the D gene is possibly TRBD1 (6 bases). This CDR3 contains 16 residues. CDR1 is DFQATT, CDR2 SNEGSKA, per germline (reference sequence). V was shortened by 1 base and J by 4 bases, with 17 bases between the two germline ends. Incomplete CDR3 DNA: TGCAGTGCTAGAGCCCCAGAGACAGGCAAATACAATGAG. Translated: CSARAPETGKYNE. The whole CDR3 sequence is CSARAPETGKYNEQFF.

A remark on this clone: The CDR3 end is not reached by the read, which stops 3 residues before it; the germline J gene fills it in. The chain recombines TRBV10-3 with TRBJ2-7, with D possibly being TRBD1 (5 bases). Per the germline V gene, CDR1 is ENHRY and CDR2 is SYGVKD. The CDR3 spans 15 residues. The V end was cut by 0 bases, the J end by 2 bases, with 11 bases between. The CDR3 is CAISESRGSTYEQYF. The CDR3 bases that were read are TGTGCCATCAGTGAGTCAAGGGGCTCTACCTACGAG.

In regard to this clone: The CDR3 end is not reached by the read, which stops 3 residues before it; the germline J gene fills it in. This chain uses TRBV10-1 with TRBJ2-7; 8 bases fit TRBD1. V lost 10 bases, J lost 3 bases, and 5 bases stayed unmatched. This CDR3 contains 12 residues. Germline CDR1 is WNHNN and CDR2 is SYGVQD (reference sequence). CDR3 bases read: TGCGCCATCAGGGGGCGCGACTACGAG. It encodes CAIRGRDYE. The complete CDR3 reads CAIRGRDYEQYF.

On this clone itself: The CDR3 end falls 3 residues outside the read, so it is completed with the germline J gene. This chain links TRBV5-5 with TRBJ2-3; no reliable D call. The length of the CDR3 is 14 residues. Germline V gene lookup returns CDR1 SGHKS and CDR2 YYEKEE (reference sequence). Trimming took 0 bases from V and 3 from J, leaving 8 bases between them. The CDR3 region is CASSLGQRTDTQYF. The part of the CDR3 DNA that was read is TGTGCCAGCAGCTTGGGACAAAGAACAGATACG.

As regards this clone: The read comes to an end 3 residues before the CDR3 does, leaving the germline J gene to fill in the end. The chain couples TRBV19 to TRBJ1-1, with 7 bases matching TRBD1. In germline, CDR1 is LNHDA, CDR2 SQIVND (reference sequence). The CDR3 spans 15 residues. Losses at the gene ends were 2 bases for V and 7 bases for J; bases not matched to a gene: 10. CDR3 bases read: TGTGCCAGTAGTATAAGACAAGGGGGCGGTGGTGAA. This sequence encodes CASSIRQGGGGE. The CDR3, in full, reads CASSIRQGGGGEAFF.

Turning to this clone: The read ends 3 residues before the CDR3 terminus; that terminus is restored from the germline J gene. The rearrangement joins TRBV30 to TRBJ1-2, with TRBD1 matching over 9 bases. Per the germline V gene, CDR1 is GTSNPN and CDR2 is SVGIG (reference sequence). This CDR3 is built from 12 residues. Incomplete CDR3 DNA: TGTGCCTGGGGGGGACAGGGCAGCGGC. It encodes CAWGGQGSG. The full CDR3 reads CAWGGQGSGYTF.

The CDR3 reads CASSLAFETQYF. Partial CDR3 DNA: TGCGCCAGCAGCTTGGCCTTTGAGACC. This chain joins TRBV5-1 and TRBJ2-5; D is uncertain. The read terminates 3 residues ahead of where the CDR3 ends, so the germline J gene completes it. This CDR3 has 12 residues. Trimming cost V 0 bases and J 5 bases, with 5 bases left between them. Per germline, CDR1 SGHRS and CDR2 YFSETQ.

As concerns this clone: Read sequence stops 3 residues before the CDR3 end, and the germline J gene provides the missing end. This chain connects TRBV19 to TRBJ2-7; 10 nucleotides line up with TRBD2. V shed 6 bases and J 6 bases; nucleotides not matched to a gene: 11. Per germline, CDR1 LNHDA and CDR2 SQIVND (reference sequence). The CDR3 is made up of 15 amino acids. CDR3 amino acids: CASRRTSGFVGEQYF. The sequenced part of the CDR3 DNA is TGTGCCAGTAGGAGGACTAGCGGCTTCGTCGGCGAG.

Remarks on this clone: Read coverage stops 3 residues before the CDR3 terminus; the germline J gene supplies the remainder. This chain connects TRBV5-1 to TRBJ2-3; 11 bases match TRBD1. Germline CDR1 and CDR2: SGHRS and YFSETQ. The CDR3 length is 15 residues. The junction had 5 bases not matched to a gene; V was cut back by 4 bases and J by 4 bases. The CDR3 region is CASSQGQGVADTQYF. The CDR3 DNA, read in part, is TGCGCCAGCAGCCAGGGACAGGGGGTGGCAGATACG.

Of note for this clone: The sequence runs out 3 residues before the end of the CDR3; the remainder is reconstructed from the germline J gene. The chain joins TRBV7-8 to TRBJ2-5; the D gene is possibly TRBD2 (5 bases). CDR3 length equals 14 residues. Germline CDR1 reads SGHVS; CDR2 reads FQNEAQ. The V and J ends lost 3 bases and 3 bases respectively, with 11 bases between them. CDR3 bases read: TGTGCCAGCAGCTTCCAGGACTTAAAAGAGACC. Translated, it gives CASSFQDLKET. The whole CDR3 region reads CASSFQDLKETQYF.

In the case of this clone: The sequence runs out 3 residues before the end of the CDR3; the remainder is reconstructed from the germline J gene. J is TRBJ2-2 and V is TRBV6-4; 7 bases are a match to TRBD1. Germline V gene lookup returns CDR1 MRHNA and CDR2 SNTAGT. V shed 6 bases, J shed 9 bases, and the junction held 10 bases outside the gene matches. CDR3 length: 14 residues. CDR3 region: CASRGTAFERELFF. The CDR3 bases that were read are TGTGCCAGCAGAGGGACAGCGTTCGAAAGGGAG.

As to this clone: The read falls 3 residues short of the CDR3 end, and the missing part is taken from the germline J gene. The V and J genes are TRBV19 and TRBJ2-5; D not resolved. V gave up 1 base and J gave up 5 bases, with 5 bases separating them. The germline V gene has CDR1 LNHDA and CDR2 SQIVND (reference sequence). CDR3 length: 12 amino acids. CDR3 sequence: CASSIGAETQYF. CDR3 DNA (partial): TGTGCCAGTAGTATAGGGGCGGAGACC.

As regards this clone: At one end, the junction sequence differs from germline, possibly due to a read error. Sequencing ends 3 residues short of the CDR3 end; the germline J gene provides the rest. The chain links TRBV7-7 to TRBJ2-2; D might be TRBD1 (5 bases). The germline CDR1 and CDR2 sequences are SSHAT and FNYEAQ (reference sequence). This CDR3 is built from 17 residues. Incomplete CDR3 DNA: TGTGCTAGCAGCTTAGGTCTGGGGCCCCCGGGCACCGGGGAG. Protein: CASSLGLGPPGTGE. The CDR3 as a whole reads CASSLGLGPPGTGELFF.

As regards this clone: One end of the junction is discordant with germline, which a read error may explain. With the read ending 3 residues before the CDR3 end, the germline J gene is used to fill in that end. Other nucleotide sequences in the sample specify the same CDR3. The J gene is TRBJ2-7, the V gene TRBV18; TRBD2 matches 11 bases. The length of the CDR3 is 15 residues. Germline loops: CDR1 KGHSH, CDR2 LQKENI. The chain's CDR3 is CASSPGLAGTYEQYF. CDR3 bases read: TGCGCCAGCTCACCCGGACTAGCGGGTACCTACGAG. Combining the CDR3 with reference TRBV18 and TRBJ2-7 gives the whole variable domain NAGVMQNPRHLVRRRGQEARLRCSPMKGHSHVYWYRQLPEEGLKFMVYLQKENIIDESGMPKERFSAEFPKEGPSILRIQQVVRGDSAAYFCASSPGLAGTYEQYFGPGTRLTVT.